This TCR beta chain was recovered during a study of T cells expressing NK-cell markers. About the study: Repertoires of TCR beta were obtained from T cells sorted as CD3+CD56+NKG2C+, CD3+CD56+NKG2C- and CD3+CD56-NKG2C+.

5'RACE template switching with UMIs generated TCR beta cDNA. Reprocessing the 5' RACE reads, TCRdb reports a single entry for every CDR3 protein and omits DNA. Its listing shows 160,000 or so distinct CDR3 sequences. This CDR3 has 13 amino acids. CDR1 LNHNV and CDR2 YYDKDF come from the germline V gene (reference sequence). The TCR originated in a woman between 18 and 69 years old in good health. This chain links TRBV15 with TRBJ1-1. Sequences were obtained from blood T cells: a sorted CD56 or NKG2C T cell subset, CD4+ or CD8+ T cells, or bulk PBMC T cells (not recorded which). The CDR3 here is CATSIQTNTEAFF. Based on the CDR3 plus reference TRBV15 and TRBJ1-1, the full variable domain is DAMVIQNPRYQVTQFGKPVTLSCSQTLNHNVMYWYQQKSSQAPKLLFHYYDKDFNNEADTPDNFQSRRPNTSFCFLDIRSPGLGDTAMYLCATSIQTNTEAFFGQGTRLTVV.